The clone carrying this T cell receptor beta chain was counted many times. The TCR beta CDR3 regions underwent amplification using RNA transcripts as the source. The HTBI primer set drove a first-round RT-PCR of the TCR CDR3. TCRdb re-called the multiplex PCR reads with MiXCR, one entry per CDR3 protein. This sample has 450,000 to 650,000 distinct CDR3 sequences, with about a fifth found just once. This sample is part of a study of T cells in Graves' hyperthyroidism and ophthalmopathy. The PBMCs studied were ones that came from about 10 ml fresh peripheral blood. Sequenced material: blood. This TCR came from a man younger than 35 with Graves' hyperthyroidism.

CDR3 sequence: CAWSGGRDQPQHF. CDR3 coding DNA: TGTGCCTGGAGTGGAGGGCGGGATCAGCCCCAGCATTTT. This chain links TRBV30 with TRBJ1-5; unclear D gene. With 1 base removed from V and 5 bases from J, the gap between germline ends came to 9 bases. The CDR3 has 13 residues. Germline values: CDR1 GTSNPN, CDR2 SVGIG (reference sequence).